A selection of T cell receptor beta chains follows, all from one sample in a study of blood T cell repertoires in COVID-19. Measured with immunoSEQ multiplex PCR; TCRdb has only the in-frame clones, and not every one. The sample contains around 86,000 clones, around 87% of which appear only once. What was sequenced was peripheral blood. These receptors were obtained from a human donor with acute or convalescent COVID-19. The donor label of this sample is uncertain. Both conserved end residues are part of each CDR3. D genes are given only for firm matches. The listing skips clone size in some rows; elsewhere it reads once, few, many or a size class.

TRBJ1-1 | - | TRBV28 | TRBD1 | TGTGCCAGCAGAACAGGGGGCTCGGGCACTGAAGCTTTCTTT | CASRTGGSGTEAFF
TRBJ1-5 | few | TRBV28 | TRBD1 | TGTGCCAGCAGGCCAGGGGGAGTGCAGCCCCAGCATTTT | CASRPGGVQPQHF
TRBJ2-7 | - | TRBV5-6 | - | TGTGCCAGCAGACAGGGTTCCGGTGGGGCCAGCTACGAGCAGTACTTC | CASRQGSGGASYEQYF
TRBJ2-7 | - | TRBV5-6 | - | TGTGCCAGCAGCTACAGGCAGGCGCTCGAAAGCGAGCAGTACTTC | CASSYRQALESEQYF
TRBJ2-7 | - | TRBV7-2 | TRBD2 | TGTGCCAGCAGCTCAGGTAGCGGGGGGACCATCTCCTACGAGCAGTACTTC | CASSSGSGGTISYEQYF
TRBJ2-3 | once | TRBV6-1 | TRBD1 | TGTGCCAGCAGTGGAGTCGGACAGGGCCGGACAGATACGCAGTATTTT | CASSGVGQGRTDTQYF
TRBJ1-1 | - | TRBV7-3 | - | TGTGCCAGCAGGGGTAGGGGGACCCTCAAAGGCCGAAAGAACACTGAAGCTTTCTTT | CASRGRGTLKGRKNTEAFF
TRBJ1-1 | - | TRBV10-3 | - | TGTGCCATCAGTCGCAGGGGAGAGGAAGCTTTCTTT | CAISRRGEEAFF
TRBJ2-2 | - | TRBV7-9 | - | TGTGCCAGCAGCTTAGCCGGAGACACCGGGGAGCTGTTTTTT | CASSLAGDTGELFF
TRBJ2-1 | - | TRBV7-9 | TRBD2 | TGTGCCAGCAGCTTAGCGGCTAGCGGATACAATGAGCAGTTCTTC | CASSLAASGYNEQFF
TRBJ2-3 | - | TRBV10-1 | TRBD2 | TGCGCCAGCAGTGAGTCGTGGGAAGGGAGGGTAGATACGCAGTATTTT | CASSESWEGRVDTQYF
TRBJ2-3 | - | TRBV7-3 | - | TGTGCCAGCAGCTTGGGCAGTGGAGGAGATACGCAGTATTTT | CASSLGSGGDTQYF
TRBJ2-5 | - | TRBV6-6 | TRBD1 | TGTGCCAGCAGTAAACGGACCGACGGGACAGAAGAGACCCAGTACTTC | CASSKRTDGTEETQYF